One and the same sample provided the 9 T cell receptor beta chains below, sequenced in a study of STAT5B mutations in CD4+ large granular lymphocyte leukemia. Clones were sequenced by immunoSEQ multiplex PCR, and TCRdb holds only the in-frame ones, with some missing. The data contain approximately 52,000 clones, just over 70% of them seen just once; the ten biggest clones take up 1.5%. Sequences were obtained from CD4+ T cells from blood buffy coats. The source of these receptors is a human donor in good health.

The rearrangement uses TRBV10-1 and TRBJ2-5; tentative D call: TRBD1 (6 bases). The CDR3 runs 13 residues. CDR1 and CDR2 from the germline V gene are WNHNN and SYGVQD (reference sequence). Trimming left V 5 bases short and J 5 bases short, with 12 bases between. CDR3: CASSNRERETQYF. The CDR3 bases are TGCGCCAGCAGTAACAGGGAGAGGGAGACCCAGTACTTC.

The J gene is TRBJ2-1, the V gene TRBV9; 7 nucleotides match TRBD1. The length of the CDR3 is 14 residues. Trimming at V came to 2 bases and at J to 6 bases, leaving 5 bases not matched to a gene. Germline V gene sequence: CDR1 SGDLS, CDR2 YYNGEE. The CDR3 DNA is TGTGCCAGCAGCGTCGACAGGGTTGGCAATGAGCAGTTCTTC. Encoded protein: CASSVDRVGNEQFF.

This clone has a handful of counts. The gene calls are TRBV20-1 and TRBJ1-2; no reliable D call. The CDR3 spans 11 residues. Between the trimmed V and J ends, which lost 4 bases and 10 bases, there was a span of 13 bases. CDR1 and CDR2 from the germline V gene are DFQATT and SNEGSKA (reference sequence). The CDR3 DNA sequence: TGCAGTGCTACCCACGACCCTAACTACACCTTC. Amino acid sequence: CSATHDPNYTF.

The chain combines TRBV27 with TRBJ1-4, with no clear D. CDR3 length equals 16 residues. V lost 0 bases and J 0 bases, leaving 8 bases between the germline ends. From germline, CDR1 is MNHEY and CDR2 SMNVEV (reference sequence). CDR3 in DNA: TGTGCCAGCAGTTTATCCCCGGACTCAACTAATGAAAAACTGTTTTTT. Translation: CASSLSPDSTNEKLFF.

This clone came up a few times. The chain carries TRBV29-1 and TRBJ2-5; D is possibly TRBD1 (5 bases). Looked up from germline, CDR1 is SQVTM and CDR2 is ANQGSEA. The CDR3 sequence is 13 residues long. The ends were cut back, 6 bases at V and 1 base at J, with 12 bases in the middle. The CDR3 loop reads CSVARQTQETQYF. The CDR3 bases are TGCAGCGTAGCCAGACAGACCCAAGAGACCCAGTACTTC.

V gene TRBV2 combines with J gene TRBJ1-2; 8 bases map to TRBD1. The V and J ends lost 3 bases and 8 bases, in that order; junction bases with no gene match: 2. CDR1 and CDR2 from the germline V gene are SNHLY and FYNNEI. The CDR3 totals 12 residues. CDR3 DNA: TGTGCCAGCAGTGAGGACAGGGTCGGCTACACCTTC. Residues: CASSEDRVGYTF.

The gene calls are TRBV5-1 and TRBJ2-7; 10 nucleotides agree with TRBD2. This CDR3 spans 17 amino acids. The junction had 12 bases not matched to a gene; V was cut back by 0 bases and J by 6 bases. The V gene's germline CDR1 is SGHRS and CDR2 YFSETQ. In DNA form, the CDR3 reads TGCGCCAGCAGCTTGGCCCCCCTAGCGGGGGCCTTCCGCGAGCAGTACTTC. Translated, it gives CASSLAPLAGAFREQYF.

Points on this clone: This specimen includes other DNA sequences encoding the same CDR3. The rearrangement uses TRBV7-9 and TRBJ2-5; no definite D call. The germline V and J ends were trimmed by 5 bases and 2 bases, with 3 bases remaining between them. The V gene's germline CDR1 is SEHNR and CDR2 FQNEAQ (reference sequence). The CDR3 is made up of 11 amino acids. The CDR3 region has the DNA TGTGCCAGCAGCCCACAAGAGACCCAGTACTTC. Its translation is CASSPQETQYF.

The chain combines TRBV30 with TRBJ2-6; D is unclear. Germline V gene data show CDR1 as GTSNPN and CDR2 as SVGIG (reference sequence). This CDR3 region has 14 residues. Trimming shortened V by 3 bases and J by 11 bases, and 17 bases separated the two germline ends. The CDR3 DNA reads TGTGCCTGGAGAAAAGAAACACTCCCCCACGTCCTGACTTTC. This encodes CAWRKETLPHVLTF.